This T cell receptor (beta chain) is from a study of Ad26.COV2.S vaccination and SARS-CoV-2 variants. The V end was cut by 3 bases, the J end by 6 bases, with 9 bases between. The CDR3 totals 13 residues. In germline, CDR1 is LNHDA, CDR2 SQIVND (reference sequence). Stated treatment: some 20 received Ad26.COV2.S at low or high dose, single or two shots; several received placebo; per-sample allocation not given. The samples were gathered on day 63 after the first injection of vaccine or placebo. This clone was found a few times. Assay used: immunoSEQ multiplex PCR; TCRdb lists only in-frame clones, some missing. The top ten clones hold around 3.6% of a sample with hundreds of thousands of clones, around 90% of them seen once.

Sequenced here: peripheral blood, sampled in a trial of Ad26.COV2.S vaccine versus placebo. This sequence was found in a person between 18 and 60 years old who received the Ad26.COV2.S COVID-19 vaccine or a placebo. The V gene is TRBV19, the J gene TRBJ1-5; D is ambiguous. This CDR3 reads CASSILGSQPQHF. Here the CDR3 DNA reads TGTGCCAGTAGTATTCTGGGATCTCAGCCCCAGCATTTT.